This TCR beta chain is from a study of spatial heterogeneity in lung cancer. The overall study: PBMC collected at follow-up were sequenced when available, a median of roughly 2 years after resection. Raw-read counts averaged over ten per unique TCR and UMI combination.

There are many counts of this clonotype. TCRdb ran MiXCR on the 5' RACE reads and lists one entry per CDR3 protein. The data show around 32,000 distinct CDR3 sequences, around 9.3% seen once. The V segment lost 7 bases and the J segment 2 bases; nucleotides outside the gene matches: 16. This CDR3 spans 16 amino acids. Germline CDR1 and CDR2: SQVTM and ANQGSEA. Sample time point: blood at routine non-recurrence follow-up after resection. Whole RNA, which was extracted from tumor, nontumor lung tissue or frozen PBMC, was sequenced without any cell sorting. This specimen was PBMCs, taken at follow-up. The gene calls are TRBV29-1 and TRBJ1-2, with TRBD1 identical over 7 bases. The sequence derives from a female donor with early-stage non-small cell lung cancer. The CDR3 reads CSAIPGQRIGNYGYTF. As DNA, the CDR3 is TGCAGCGCGATCCCGGGACAGAGGATCGGGAACTATGGCTACACCTTC.